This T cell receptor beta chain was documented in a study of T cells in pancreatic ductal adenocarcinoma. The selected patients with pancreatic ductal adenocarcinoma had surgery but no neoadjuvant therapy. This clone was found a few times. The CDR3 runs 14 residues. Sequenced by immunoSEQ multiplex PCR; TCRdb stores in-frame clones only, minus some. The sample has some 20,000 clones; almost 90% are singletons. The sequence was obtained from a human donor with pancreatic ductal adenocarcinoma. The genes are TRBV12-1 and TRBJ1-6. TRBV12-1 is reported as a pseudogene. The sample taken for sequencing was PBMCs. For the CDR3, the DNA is TGTGCCAGCAGCTTGACGAACGGAGGTTCACCCCTCCACTTT. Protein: CASSLTNGGSPLHF.